One T cell receptor beta chain is described in this entry. This CDR3 comprises 12 residues. The germline CDR1 and CDR2 sequences are MDHEN and SYDVKM. The V gene lost 6 bases and the J gene lost 1 base, with 6 bases spanning the gap. These data belong to a study of control samples from healthy donors and cancer patients. Sequenced by immunoSEQ multiplex PCR; TCRdb stores in-frame clones only, minus some. The sample lists under 450,000 clones; approximately 90% were seen once. Material for sequencing was PBMCs. V is TRBV28 and J is TRBJ1-2, with D unclear. The TCR comes from a man in his forties or fifties with head and neck cancer. DNA of the CDR3: TGTGCCAGCAGGGCCGATAACTATGGCTACACCTTC. It translates to CASRADNYGYTF.